A single sample gave rise to the 26 T cell receptor beta chains below, sequenced in a study of blood T cell repertoires in COVID-19 (dated by TCRdb to about 2020). The library came from the immunoSEQ multiplex PCR assay. Sourced from immuneACCESS, this table was stored by TCRdb with only in-frame sequences that have V and J called. A share of the clones is absent; for the studies checked, an unresolved V gene accounts for under half, and the remainder has no known explanation. A total of roughly 97,000 clones appear in this sample, approximately 80% of them only once. The ten largest clones take up 2.5% to 3.5% of the sample. Source material: peripheral blood. The receptor set was obtained from a woman aged 80 or older with active or convalescent COVID-19.

The V call is TRBV4-3, the J call TRBJ2-1; TRBD1 matches 9 bases. Germline lookup yields CDR1 LGHNA and CDR2 YSLEER. V dropped 0 bases and J dropped 8; count of bases not matched to a gene: 2. The CDR3 length is 14 residues. In nucleotides, the CDR3 is TGCGCCAGCAGCCAAGATCGGACAGGGGATGAGCAGTTCTTC. Protein product: CASSQDRTGDEQFF.

The chain's CDR3 is CASSYPTGRETQYF. The CDR3 coding sequence is TGTGCCAGCAGTTACCCCACAGGGCGGGAGACCCAGTACTTC. The V and J genes are TRBV28 and TRBJ2-5; weak D call: TRBD1 (6 bases). The CDR3 length is 14 residues. Germline lookup yields CDR1 MDHEN and CDR2 SYDVKM. V lost 4 bases, J lost 5 bases, and 14 bases lay in between.

The V call is TRBV2, the J call TRBJ1-1; 7 positions match TRBD1. The CDR3 has 18 amino acids. Trimming removed 4 bases from V and 0 bases from J; junction bases left unmatched: 14. The germline V gene has CDR1 SNHLY and CDR2 FYNNEI. The CDR3 coding sequence is TGTGCCAGCAGTGGAGGACAGGCTGTATTAGGGATGAACACTGAAGCTTTCTTT. Protein: CASSGGQAVLGMNTEAFF.

The V gene is TRBV7-2, the J gene TRBJ1-1, with 7 bases identical to TRBD1. The CDR3 sequence is 13 residues long. Trimming removed 5 bases from V and 5 bases from J; junction bases left unmatched: 5. In germline, CDR1 is SGHTA, CDR2 FQGNSA. Here the CDR3 DNA reads TGTGCCAGCAGCGGACAGGCGAGAACTGAAGCTTTCTTT. Translated: CASSGQARTEAFF.

The chain links TRBV6-5 to TRBJ1-1; possibly TRBD1 for D (5 bases). The germline gives CDR1 MNHEY, CDR2 SVGAGI. With 6 bases removed from V and 4 bases from J, the gap between germline ends came to 9 bases. This CDR3 is built from 12 residues. CDR3 DNA sequence: TGTGCCAGCAGATTGGACACCACTGAAGCTTTCTTT. Translating it yields CASRLDTTEAFF.

The chain carries TRBV6-6 and TRBJ2-1; D may be TRBD2 (6 bases). Per the germline V gene, CDR1 is MNHNY and CDR2 is SVGAGI (reference sequence). The CDR3 is 15 amino acids. V lost 5 bases and J 4 bases, leaving 15 bases between the germline ends. CDR3 region: CASSESLGGYNEQFF. In DNA form, the CDR3 reads TGTGCCAGCAGTGAGTCTTTGGGGGGATACAATGAGCAGTTCTTC.

The V and J genes are TRBV5-1 and TRBJ2-7, with a possible D match to TRBD1 (6 bases). Looked up from germline, CDR1 is SGHRS and CDR2 is YFSETQ. The CDR3 loop spans 14 amino acids. The ends were cut back, 4 bases at V and 2 bases at J, with 13 bases in the middle. The CDR3 nucleotides are TGCGCCAGCAGCCCGCACAGGGATACCTACGAGCAGTACTTC. It encodes CASSPHRDTYEQYF.

The chain couples TRBV5-1 to TRBJ2-7, with TRBD2 matching over 10 bases. J lost 1 base, V lost 0 bases, and 1 base had no gene match. Germline V gene sequence: CDR1 SGHRS, CDR2 YFSETQ. The CDR3 extends over 15 amino acids. The CDR3 sequence is CASSLGTSGSYEQYF. CDR3 DNA: TGCGCCAGCAGCTTGGGGACTAGCGGATCCTACGAGCAGTACTTC.

The chain links TRBV28 to TRBJ2-1; 8 positions agree with TRBD2. V was pared by 1 base and J by 0 bases, with 2 bases of the junction left unmatched. The CDR3 is made up of 16 amino acids. Per the germline V gene, CDR1 is MDHEN and CDR2 is SYDVKM. In DNA form, the CDR3 reads TGTGCCAGCAGTTTATCGGGACTAGACTCCTACAATGAGCAGTTCTTC. This gives the protein CASSLSGLDSYNEQFF. Filled out from reference TRBV28 and TRBJ2-1, the complete variable domain reads DVKVTQSSRYLVKRTGEKVFLECVQDMDHENMFWYRQDPGLGLRLIYFSYDVKMKEKGDIPEGYSVSREKKERFSLILESASTNQTSMYLCASSLSGLDSYNEQFFGPGTRLTVL.

This chain joins TRBV9 and TRBJ1-4, with TRBD1 matching over 9 bases. The CDR3 loop spans 15 amino acids. J gave up 7 bases and V 4 bases, and 8 bases lay outside the gene matches. Germline CDR1 reads SGDLS; CDR2 reads YYNGEE. DNA for the CDR3: TGTGCCAGCAGCTTAACCGGGACAGGGTTTGAAAAACTGTTTTTT. The encoded protein is CASSLTGTGFEKLFF.

Here the CDR3 DNA reads TGTGCCAGCAGACCCGGGACAGCTCTCTATGGCTACACCTTC. Residues: CASRPGTALYGYTF. The chain links TRBV7-2 to TRBJ1-2; 7 bases are a match to TRBD1. This CDR3 comprises 14 residues. The trim removed 6 bases at V and 4 bases at J, leaving 8 bases unmatched. The germline V gene has CDR1 SGHTA and CDR2 FQGNSA.

This chain uses TRBV5-1 with TRBJ1-1, with 8 bases matching TRBD1. Unmatched junction bases numbered 12, after V lost 4 bases and J lost 4 bases. The CDR3 spans 16 residues. Germline CDR1 is SGHRS and CDR2 is YFSETQ. The CDR3 nucleotides read TGCGCCAGCAGCCCCGGTCAGGGGGCTCGAGGCACTGAAGCTTTCTTT. This translates into CASSPGQGARGTEAFF.

The table lists this clone with a count of one. The chain uses TRBV6-5 and TRBJ1-2; TRBD1 agrees at 7 bases. V was pared by 5 bases and J by 4 bases, with 10 bases of the junction left unmatched. Germline-derived CDR1 and CDR2 are MNHEY and SVGAGI. The CDR3 runs to 15 residues. The CDR3 DNA reads as TGTGCCAGCAGTCAACGCTCGACAGGGCGCTATGGCTACACCTTC. It codes for CASSQRSTGRYGYTF.

The chain employs TRBV25-1 and TRBJ2-7; D possibly corresponds to TRBD2 (5 bases). CDR3 size: 14 residues. Trimming removed 7 bases from V and 2 bases from J, with 15 bases in between. Germline assignment: CDR1 MGHDK and CDR2 SYGVNS. The CDR3 nucleotides are TGTGCCAGCACGGACTCACGGCGGCCCTACGAGCAGTACTTC. Protein sequence: CASTDSRRPYEQYF.

The J gene is TRBJ2-3, the V gene TRBV6-5; 8 bases map to TRBD2. The CDR3 consists of 15 residues. The germline V gene has CDR1 MNHEY and CDR2 SVGAGI. V gave up 2 bases and J gave up 2 bases; unmatched junction bases: 3. CDR3 coding DNA: TGTGCCAGCAGTTACCGGGGGGGAGCCACAGATACGCAGTATTTT. Encoded protein: CASSYRGGATDTQYF.

The rearrangement joins TRBV18 to TRBJ1-2; D possibly corresponds to TRBD1 (6 bases). Germline CDR1 KGHSH, CDR2 LQKENI. This CDR3 comprises 16 residues. V lost 1 base and J 8 bases, leaving 20 bases between the germline ends. The CDR3 region has the DNA TGTGCCAGCTCACCACAAAGTAACGGACAGACTTACGGCTACACCTTC. It translates to CASSPQSNGQTYGYTF.

The chain recombines TRBV28 with TRBJ1-2, with D maybe TRBD1 (5 bases). The germline V gene encodes CDR1 MDHEN and CDR2 SYDVKM. The CDR3 sequence is 11 residues long. The V end lost 8 bases, the J end lost 5 bases, and 9 bases lay between the germline ends. CDR3 residues: CASGADYGYTF. The CDR3 bases are TGTGCCAGCGGGGCGGATTATGGCTACACCTTC.

V and J are TRBV7-9 and TRBJ1-2, with a possible D match to TRBD1 (6 bases). The CDR3 has 13 residues. The V and J ends lost 6 bases and 4 bases respectively, with 12 bases between them. Per germline, CDR1 SEHNR and CDR2 FQNEAQ (reference sequence). Written as DNA, the CDR3 is TGTGCCAGCAGTTGGGACATTACCTATGGCTACACCTTC. This translates into CASSWDITYGYTF.

The genes are TRBV30 and TRBJ2-3; TRBD2 aligns across 7 bases. There are 16 residues in the CDR3. Germline CDR1 GTSNPN, CDR2 SVGIG (reference sequence). The V segment lost 0 bases and the J segment 1 base; nucleotides outside the gene matches: 7. CDR3 DNA: TGTGCCTGGAGTGTACCCAGGGCGGGGGGCACAGATACGCAGTATTTT. The encoded protein is CAWSVPRAGGTDTQYF.

The chain carries TRBV5-4 and TRBJ2-5; D possibly corresponds to TRBD2 (6 bases). This CDR3 has 16 amino acids. V was clipped by 1 base and J by 1 base, with 14 bases between them. Germline V gives CDR1 SGHNT, CDR2 YYREEE (reference sequence). The CDR3 DNA is TGTGCCAGCAGCTTGCGGTCTAGCGCGACCCAAGAGACCCAGTACTTC. Encoded protein: CASSLRSSATQETQYF.

This clone was seen only once. This chain joins TRBV28 and TRBJ1-3, with TRBD1 as a possible D gene (5 bases). Trimming pared 5 bases from V and 8 bases from J, leaving 22 bases between. Germline V gives CDR1 MDHEN, CDR2 SYDVKM. The CDR3 runs to 16 residues. CDR3 DNA sequence: TGTGCCAGCAGTGCGCCGGGACTACGGGTGGGGTACACCATATATTTT. It translates to CASSAPGLRVGYTIYF.

The chain combines TRBV9 with TRBJ2-5, with 9 bases identical to TRBD1. The CDR3 is 13 amino acids. V gave up 5 bases and J gave up 5 bases; unmatched junction bases: 4. From germline, CDR1 is SGDLS and CDR2 YYNGEE. For the CDR3, the DNA is TGTGCCAGCAGTACAGGGGGCAGGGAGACCCAGTACTTC. It specifies CASSTGGRETQYF.

This chain joins TRBV6-2 or TRBV6-3 and TRBJ2-7; 10 nucleotides align to TRBD1. The germline gives CDR1 MNHEY, CDR2 SVGEGT. The length of the CDR3 is 14 residues. V gave up 3 bases and J gave up 6 bases; unmatched junction bases: 5. CDR3 in amino acids: CASSYWDRGREQYF. CDR3 in DNA: TGTGCCAGCAGTTATTGGGACAGGGGTCGCGAGCAGTACTTC.

The chain recombines TRBV7-8 with TRBJ2-3; 7 bases are a match to TRBD2. The CDR3 totals 17 residues. V dropped 0 bases and J dropped 4; count of bases not matched to a gene: 10. CDR1 and CDR2 (germline): SGHVS, FQNEAQ. The CDR3 DNA sequence: TGTGCCAGCAGCTTAGCGCTCGCGGGAGTAGTCCCAGATACGCAGTATTTT. Its translation: CASSLALAGVVPDTQYF.

This clone appeared a single time. This rearrangement joins TRBV19 to TRBJ1-2; 10 positions agree with TRBD1. The CDR3 is 16 amino acids. Germline V gene lookup returns CDR1 LNHDA and CDR2 SQIVND (reference sequence). Trimming cost V 2 bases and J 5 bases; bases outside gene matches: 8. This chain's CDR3 is CASSITAGTGVYGYTF. The CDR3 DNA follows: TGTGCCAGTAGTATAACCGCCGGGACAGGGGTGTATGGCTACACCTTC.

CDR3 DNA sequence: TGTGCCTGGAGTGACTATTGGCGGGACAGGGGGTACGAGCAGTACTTC. Translation: CAWSDYWRDRGYEQYF. This chain uses TRBV30 with TRBJ2-5, with 11 bases fitting TRBD1. The DNA matches TRBJ2-7 better at its end, which makes the J call doubtful. This CDR3 is built from 16 residues. Germline V gene sequence: CDR1 GTSNPN, CDR2 SVGIG (reference sequence).